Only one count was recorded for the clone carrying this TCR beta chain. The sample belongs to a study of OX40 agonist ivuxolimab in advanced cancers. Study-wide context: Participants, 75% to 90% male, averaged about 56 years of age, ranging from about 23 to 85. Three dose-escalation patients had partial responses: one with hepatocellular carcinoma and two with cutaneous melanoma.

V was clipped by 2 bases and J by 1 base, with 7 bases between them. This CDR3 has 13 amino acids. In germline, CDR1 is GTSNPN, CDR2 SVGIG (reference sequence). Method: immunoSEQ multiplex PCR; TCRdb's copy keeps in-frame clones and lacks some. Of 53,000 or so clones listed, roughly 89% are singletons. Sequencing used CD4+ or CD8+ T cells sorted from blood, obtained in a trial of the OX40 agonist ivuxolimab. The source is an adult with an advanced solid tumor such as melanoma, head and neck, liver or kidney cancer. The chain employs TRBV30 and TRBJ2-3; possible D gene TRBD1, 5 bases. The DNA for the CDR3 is TGTGCCTGGAGTCAGGGCGGCACAGATACGCAGTATTTT. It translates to CAWSQGGTDTQYF.